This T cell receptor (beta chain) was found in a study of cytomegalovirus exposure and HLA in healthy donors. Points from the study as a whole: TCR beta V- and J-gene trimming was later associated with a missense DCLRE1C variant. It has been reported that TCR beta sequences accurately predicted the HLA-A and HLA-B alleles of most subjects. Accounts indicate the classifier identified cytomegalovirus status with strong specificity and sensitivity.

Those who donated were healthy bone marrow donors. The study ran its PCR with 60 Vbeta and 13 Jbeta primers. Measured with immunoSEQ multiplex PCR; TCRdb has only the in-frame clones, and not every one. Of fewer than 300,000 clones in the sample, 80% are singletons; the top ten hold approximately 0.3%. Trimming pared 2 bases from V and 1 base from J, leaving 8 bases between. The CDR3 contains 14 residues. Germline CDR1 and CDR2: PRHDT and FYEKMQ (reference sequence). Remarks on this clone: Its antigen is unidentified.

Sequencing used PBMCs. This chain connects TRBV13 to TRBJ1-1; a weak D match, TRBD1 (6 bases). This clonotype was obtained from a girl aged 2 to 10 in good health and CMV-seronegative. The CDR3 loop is CASSLTGRNTEAFF. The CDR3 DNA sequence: TGTGCCAGCAGCTTAACAGGGCGGAACACTGAAGCTTTCTTT. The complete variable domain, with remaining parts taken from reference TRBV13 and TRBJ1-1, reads AAGVIQSPRHLIKEKRETATLKCYPIPRHDTVYWYQQGPGQDPQFLISFYEKMQSDKGSIPDRFSAQQFSDYHSELNMSSLELGDSALYFCASSLTGRNTEAFFGQGTRLTVV.